Shown below are 30 T cell receptor beta chains from a single sample sequenced in a study of long-term antiretroviral therapy in people with HIV. Run at survey level, the immunoSEQ assay was version v3.0. Clones were sequenced by immunoSEQ multiplex PCR, and TCRdb holds only the in-frame ones, with some missing. This table holds over 40,000 clones, about 95% found once. The sample in question was unsorted PBMCs, obtained 3.7 years after starting antiretroviral therapy. Source of these receptors: a woman aged 50 to 65 with HIV.

The chain joins TRBV11-3 to TRBJ1-2; a possible D gene is TRBD1 (5 bases). CDR3 length: 13 amino acids. Germline values: CDR1 SGHNT, CDR2 YENEEA. V gave up 4 bases and J gave up 4 bases, with 10 bases separating them. The CDR3 DNA follows: TGTGCCAGCAGCTCGGGACCCACCTATGGCTACACCTTC. Its translation is CASSSGPTYGYTF.

The CDR3 is CASSPLGSQETQYF. In DNA form, the CDR3 reads TGTGCCAGCAGTCCGCTGGGCAGCCAAGAGACCCAGTACTTC. This chain joins TRBV27 and TRBJ2-5; D remains unclear. This CDR3 contains 14 residues. The germline gives CDR1 MNHEY, CDR2 SMNVEV (reference sequence). The V gene lost 5 bases and the J gene lost 1 base, with 11 bases spanning the gap.

CDR3 amino acids: CASSQGTGGPGTGELFF. CDR3 in DNA: TGTGCCAGCAGCCAAGGGACAGGGGGCCCGGGGACCGGGGAGCTGTTTTTT. The rearrangement joins TRBV14 to TRBJ2-2; 11 bases map to TRBD1. V lost 1 base to trimming and J lost 5 bases; unmatched junction nucleotides: 6. The CDR3 is 17 residues long. Germline values: CDR1 SGHDN, CDR2 FVKESK.

The chain is built from TRBV29-1 and TRBJ1-2; no clear D gene. The germline CDR1 and CDR2 sequences are SQVTM and ANQGSEA. The CDR3 has 11 amino acids. The V and J ends lost 3 bases and 2 bases respectively, with 4 bases between them. Here the CDR3 DNA reads TGCAGCGTTGACGGGAACTATGGCTACACCTTC. It translates to CSVDGNYGYTF.

This clone was found once. The chain is built from TRBV27 and TRBJ2-1; 7 nucleotides line up with TRBD2. The CDR3 is 15 residues long. Trimming removed 0 bases from V and 3 bases from J; junction bases left unmatched: 2. CDR1 and CDR2 (germline): MNHEY, SMNVEV (reference sequence). The CDR3 bases are TGTGCCAGCAGTTTATCGCGCGGGGGCTACAATGAGCAGTTCTTC. This gives the protein CASSLSRGGYNEQFF.

The chain links TRBV6-6 to TRBJ2-1; D remains unclear. Germline CDR1 and CDR2: MNHNY and SVGAGI (reference sequence). The CDR3 spans 11 residues. V dropped 2 bases and J dropped 10 bases, with 6 bases sitting between them. CDR3 residues: CASSYTREQFF. The CDR3, as DNA: TGTGCCAGCAGTTACACCAGAGAGCAGTTCTTC.

The V call is TRBV14, the J call TRBJ2-3; the match to TRBD2 covers 10 bases. The germline gives CDR1 SGHDN, CDR2 FVKESK. The CDR3 consists of 16 residues. V lost 4 bases to trimming and J lost 5 bases; unmatched junction nucleotides: 9. The DNA of the CDR3 is TGTGCCAGCAGCCCCCCCACTAGCGGGGACTTAGATACGCAGTATTTT. As protein: CASSPPTSGDLDTQYF.

Here the CDR3 DNA reads TGTGCCAGCAGCCCGGGACAGAATAGCAATCAGCCCCAGCATTTT. This codes for CASSPGQNSNQPQHF. J is TRBJ1-5 and V is TRBV4-2; 7 bases fit TRBD1. Trimming took 4 bases from V and 0 from J; bases not matched to a gene: 3. The CDR3 length is 15 residues. The germline gives CDR1 LGHNA, CDR2 YNFKEQ.

This chain joins TRBV19 and TRBJ1-1; D is unclear. The germline V gene encodes CDR1 LNHDA and CDR2 SQIVND (reference sequence). The CDR3 totals 13 residues. V gave up 5 bases and J gave up 1 base, with 8 bases separating them. CDR3 bases: TGTGCCAGTAGTGACACACGGAACACTGAAGCTTTCTTT. This encodes CASSDTRNTEAFF. Using reference TRBV19 and TRBJ1-1 for the parts outside the CDR3, the full variable domain is DGGITQSPKYLFRKEGQNVTLSCEQNLNHDAMYWYRQDPGQGLRLIYYSQIVNDFQKGDIAEGYSVSREKKESFPLTVTSAQKNPTAFYLCASSDTRNTEAFFGQGTRLTVV.

The V and J genes are TRBV6-5 and TRBJ1-3, with 7 bases fitting TRBD1. The CDR3 runs 15 residues. Trimming removed 7 bases from V and 0 bases from J; junction bases left unmatched: 6. Looked up from germline, CDR1 is MNHEY and CDR2 is SVGAGI. CDR3 sequence: CASKTGANSGNTIYF. The CDR3 bases are TGTGCCAGCAAAACAGGGGCGAACTCTGGAAACACCATATATTTT.

The chain joins TRBV30 to TRBJ1-1; TRBD1 matches at 7 bases. The CDR3 loop spans 11 amino acids. Looked up from germline, CDR1 is GTSNPN and CDR2 is SVGIG (reference sequence). CDR3 region: CQGGGEGEAFF. The CDR3 DNA is TGTCAGGGAGGGGGCGAAGGTGAAGCTTTCTTT. Filled out from reference TRBV30 and TRBJ1-1, the complete variable domain reads SQTIHQWPATLVQPVGSPLSLECTVEGTSNPNLYWYRQAAGRGLQLLFYSVGIGQISSEVPQNLSASRPQDRQFILSSKKLLLSDSGFYLCQGGGEGEAFFGQGTRLTVV.

Only one count was recorded for this clone. The chain joins TRBV19 to TRBJ2-7; D is uncertain. Trimming cost V 4 bases and J 0 bases, with 10 bases left between them. The CDR3 totals 14 residues. The germline CDR1 and CDR2 sequences are LNHDA and SQIVND (reference sequence). The DNA of the CDR3 is TGTGCCAGTAGTAATGGAAGGGACTCCTACGAGCAGTACTTC. As protein: CASSNGRDSYEQYF.

The rearrangement uses TRBV7-9 and TRBJ1-1; D gene unclear. V gave up 5 bases and J gave up 2 bases, with 9 bases separating them. This CDR3 contains 13 residues. Germline V gene sequence: CDR1 SEHNR, CDR2 FQNEAQ (reference sequence). For the CDR3, the DNA is TGTGCCAGCAGCCATGGCCCTAACACTGAAGCTTTCTTT. Amino acid sequence: CASSHGPNTEAFF.

CDR3 nucleotides: TGTGCCAGCAGGGCCAGTTCTAACACTGAAGCTTTCTTT. Translating it yields CASRASSNTEAFF. The chain carries TRBV2 and TRBJ1-1; D gene ambiguous. Germline V gene lookup returns CDR1 SNHLY and CDR2 FYNNEI. The CDR3 totals 13 residues. V lost 6 bases and J 2 bases, leaving 10 bases between the germline ends. Variable domain in full (rest from reference TRBV2 and TRBJ1-1): EPEVTQTPSHQVTQMGQEVILRCVPISNHLYFYWYRQILGQKVEFLVSFYNNEISEKSEIFDDQFSVERPDGSNFTLKIRSTKLEDSAMYFCASRASSNTEAFFGQGTRLTVV.

In the case of this clone: The sample holds other DNA sequences that translate to the same CDR3. This sequence joins TRBV29-1 and TRBJ1-1; unclear D gene. V dropped 5 bases and J dropped 1 base, with 8 bases sitting between them. The CDR3 has 12 residues. From germline, CDR1 is SQVTM and CDR2 ANQGSEA. CDR3 residues: CSVSRGNTEAFF. The CDR3 coding sequence is TGCAGCGTTAGTCGGGGGAACACTGAAGCTTTCTTT.

J is TRBJ2-7 and V is TRBV18; D unclear. Germline CDR1 KGHSH, CDR2 LQKENI. Deletions cut 6 bases from V and 3 bases from J, with 15 bases between. This CDR3 comprises 14 residues. The CDR3 DNA follows: TGTGCCAGCTCCACGGTTTCCTCTGACTACGAGCAGTACTTC. Protein: CASSTVSSDYEQYF.

J is TRBJ2-5 and V is TRBV18, with D possibly being TRBD1 or TRBD2 (5 bases each). The germline CDR1 and CDR2 sequences are KGHSH and LQKENI. V shed 3 bases and J shed 1 base, with 12 bases lying between them. The CDR3 spans 15 residues. CDR3 nucleotide sequence: TGTGCCAGCTCACCCCGCCAGGGACCCCAAGAGACCCAGTACTTC. Protein: CASSPRQGPQETQYF.

DNA for the CDR3: TGTGCCAGCAGCGGAGGCCCTGGCTATGGCTACACCTTC. This encodes CASSGGPGYGYTF. The genes are TRBV6-6 and TRBJ1-2; D is ambiguous. The length of the CDR3 is 13 residues. Trimming stripped 6 bases from V and 4 bases from J, with 12 bases between. Germline V lookup: CDR1 MNHNY, CDR2 SVGAGI (reference sequence).

The gene calls are TRBV11-3 and TRBJ2-7; TRBD1 matches at 11 bases. The CDR3 contains 14 residues. J gave up 2 bases and V 8 bases, and 5 bases lay outside the gene matches. Germline assignment: CDR1 SGHNT and CDR2 YENEEA. CDR3 loop: CASSGTGGAYEQYF. In nucleotides, the CDR3 is TGTGCCAGCTCCGGGACAGGGGGAGCCTACGAGCAGTACTTC.

The chain uses TRBV2 and TRBJ1-1; D gene ambiguous. This CDR3 is 12 amino acids long. Germline CDR1 SNHLY, CDR2 FYNNEI. V was trimmed by 6 bases and J by 11 bases, leaving 16 bases between them. The CDR3 nucleotides read TGTGCCAGCAGGGACGACCTCGGCGGGGCTTTCTTT. It is translated as CASRDDLGGAFF.

The V and J genes are TRBV5-1 and TRBJ1-1; no clear D. Trimming pared 4 bases from V and 1 base from J, leaving 8 bases between. The CDR3 is 13 amino acids. The germline V gene has CDR1 SGHRS and CDR2 YFSETQ. The CDR3 DNA is TGCGCCAGCAGCATAGTGGGGAACACTGAAGCTTTCTTT. This translates into CASSIVGNTEAFF.

The chain recombines TRBV2 with TRBJ2-1; 10 bases are shared with TRBD1. Germline-derived CDR1 and CDR2 are SNHLY and FYNNEI. V lost 5 bases to trimming and J lost 5 bases; unmatched junction nucleotides: 6. The CDR3 runs to 15 residues. The CDR3 DNA sequence: TGTGCCAGCAGTCGATCCGGGACAGGGGACAATGAGCAGTTCTTC. It codes for CASSRSGTGDNEQFF.

The genes are TRBV11-3 and TRBJ2-5; maybe TRBD2 (5 bases). V lost 0 bases to trimming and J lost 5 bases, with 10 bases between them. This CDR3 spans 14 amino acids. CDR1 and CDR2 (germline): SGHNT, YENEEA. CDR3 amino acids: CASSLDGMLETQYF. The CDR3 nucleotides are TGTGCCAGCAGCTTAGACGGGATGCTTGAGACCCAGTACTTC.

This chain uses TRBV25-1 with TRBJ1-5; D ambiguous. V dropped 2 bases and J dropped 3 bases, with 8 bases sitting between them. Looked up from germline, CDR1 is MGHDK and CDR2 is SYGVNS. The CDR3 contains 14 residues. CDR3 in amino acids: CASSEVGVNQPQHF. The CDR3 coding sequence is TGTGCCAGCAGTGAAGTCGGAGTCAATCAGCCCCAGCATTTT.

This clone was detected once. V and J are TRBV27 and TRBJ2-2; 7 nucleotides align to TRBD1. The V and J ends lost 5 bases and 9 bases, in that order; junction bases with no gene match: 6. Per the germline V gene, CDR1 is MNHEY and CDR2 is SMNVEV (reference sequence). The CDR3 length is 13 residues. CDR3 region: CASSTGVRRELFF. CDR3 bases: TGTGCCAGCAGTACAGGGGTGCGGAGGGAGCTGTTTTTT.

The chain has TRBV29-1 and TRBJ2-7, with D possibly being TRBD2 (6 bases). V dropped 2 bases and J dropped 3 bases, with 11 bases sitting between them. CDR3 length: 13 residues. Germline values: CDR1 SQVTM, CDR2 ANQGSEA. For the CDR3, the DNA is TGCAGCGTTGAAAAGGAGGGAAACTACGAGCAGTACTTC. The encoded protein is CSVEKEGNYEQYF.

The rearrangement links TRBV7-9 to TRBJ1-1, with D tentatively TRBD1 (6 bases). Trimming cost V 3 bases and J 3 bases, with 11 bases left between them. The CDR3 length is 14 residues. Germline-derived CDR1 and CDR2 are SEHNR and FQNEAQ (reference sequence). The DNA for the CDR3 is TGTGCCAGCAGCTTGGGGGGGCGAGACACTGAAGCTTTCTTT. This codes for CASSLGGRDTEAFF.

The chain has TRBV10-3 and TRBJ2-7; D is ambiguous. The CDR3 consists of 13 residues. Germline V gives CDR1 ENHRY, CDR2 SYGVKD. V gave up 4 bases and J gave up 0 bases, with 7 bases separating them. CDR3 bases: TGTGCCATCAGTGCGGGCCTCTCCTACGAGCAGTACTTC. As protein: CAISAGLSYEQYF.

The chain is built from TRBV4-1 and TRBJ2-7; 11 positions match TRBD2. The germline gives CDR1 MGHRA, CDR2 YSYEKL. Trimming at V came to 0 bases and at J to 2 bases, leaving 6 bases not matched to a gene. The CDR3 is made up of 17 amino acids. CDR3 sequence (DNA): TGCGCCAGCAGCCAAGAAGGCCTAGCGGGGGGCCCCTACGAGCAGTACTTC. Amino acid sequence: CASSQEGLAGGPYEQYF.

The CDR3 region is CASSPVRNEKLFF. The CDR3 nucleotides are TGCGCCAGCAGTCCAGTCCGTAATGAAAAACTGTTTTTT. The chain couples TRBV10-1 to TRBJ1-4, with D unclear. V was cut by 5 bases and J by 4 bases, with 8 bases left in between. CDR3 length equals 13 residues. Germline-derived CDR1 and CDR2 are WNHNN and SYGVQD (reference sequence).